The 6 T cell receptor beta chains listed next were all sequenced from one sample in a study of blood T cell repertoires in COVID-19 (TCRdb year 2020). The protocol used for the library was the immunoSEQ multiplex PCR assay. In TCRdb, the immuneACCESS table is reduced to in-frame sequences with V and J assigned. These tables do not hold every clone; where another copy was compared, an unresolved V gene accounts for under half, and the others remain unexplained. The sample contains approximately 200,000 clones, roughly 81% of them found a single time. Roughly 12% of the sample rests with the top ten. Input material: peripheral blood. Receptor source: an elderly woman with COVID-19, enrolled during active disease.

This clone was counted once. V and J are TRBV5-1 and TRBJ1-1; 10 nucleotides line up with TRBD1. With 4 bases clipped from V and 3 bases from J, the junction kept 6 bases outside the gene matches. This CDR3 is 15 amino acids long. Per the germline V gene, CDR1 is SGHRS and CDR2 is YFSETQ. Here the CDR3 reads CASSGRTGGHTEAFF. The CDR3 DNA reads TGCGCCAGCAGCGGGAGGACAGGGGGTCACACTGAAGCTTTCTTT.

As regards this clone: The same CDR3 also results from other DNA sequences found in this sample. The V and J genes are TRBV18 and TRBJ1-2; TRBD1 matches 10 bases. This CDR3 comprises 14 residues. J gave up 3 bases and V 6 bases, and 4 bases lay outside the gene matches. Per the germline V gene, CDR1 is KGHSH and CDR2 is LQKENI. For the CDR3, the DNA is TGTGCCAGCTCCCCCGGACAGGGGGACTATGGCTACACCTTC. It specifies CASSPGQGDYGYTF.

This chain uses TRBV7-2 with TRBJ2-5; D unclear. The germline V gene encodes CDR1 SGHTA and CDR2 FQGNSA. This CDR3 is built from 13 residues. Trimming shortened V by 1 base and J by 0 bases, and 3 bases separated the two germline ends. CDR3: CASSLVYQETQYF. The CDR3 coding sequence is TGTGCCAGCAGCTTAGTCTACCAAGAGACCCAGTACTTC.

The chain has TRBV21-1 and TRBJ2-3; the D call of TRBD2 is as the table states it, not checked on the DNA. TRBV21-1 is designated a pseudogene. The CDR3 runs 23 residues. CDR3 DNA: TGTGCCAGCAGCACCTTCACAGAGGGGGGGACTAGCGGGGAGTCGGGAGTCACAGATACGCAGTATTTT. The encoded protein is CASSTFTEGGTSGESGVTDTQYF.

The sample holds one count of this clone. The J gene is TRBJ2-7, the V gene TRBV5-1; 10 bases line up with TRBD1. With 3 bases clipped from V and 2 bases from J, the junction kept 5 bases outside the gene matches. CDR3 length: 15 residues. Germline assignment: CDR1 SGHRS and CDR2 YFSETQ. CDR3 loop: CASSSGTGEAYEQYF. As DNA, the CDR3 is TGCGCCAGCAGCTCAGGGACAGGGGAAGCCTACGAGCAGTACTTC.

This chain uses TRBV5-4 with TRBJ2-7; D ambiguous. The CDR3 length is 13 residues. Germline values: CDR1 SGHNT, CDR2 YYREEE (reference sequence). The germline V and J ends were trimmed by 5 bases and 3 bases, with 12 bases remaining between them. The CDR3 region has the DNA TGTGCCAGCAGTCCCCAGGATGTCTACGAGCAGTACTTC. This translates into CASSPQDVYEQYF.